The T cell receptor (beta chain) under discussion was sequenced for a study of beta chain features in type 1 diabetes. Study outcomes and limitations: Here, the possible influence of HLA type (on TCRB rearrangement) remained unresolved. Shorter templates may be favored by PCR, equally so in patients and controls.

As for this clone: Its antigen remains unidentified.

The CDR3 length is 15 residues. The J segment lost 7 bases and the V segment lost 5 bases, leaving 7 bases of the junction unmatched. The germline V gene encodes CDR1 SGHTA and CDR2 FQGTGA. One heparinised draw of blood, averaging about 110 mL, came from each donor. Expressed TCRB transcripts were sequenced because the isolated RNA had all been reverse transcribed beforehand. Profiled with immunoSEQ multiplex PCR; TCRdb holds only in-frame clones, not every one. The table records hundreds of thousands of clones, 15% to 20% of them present only once. The clonotype comes from a woman aged 18-29 years in good health. V gene TRBV7-3 combines with J gene TRBJ2-1; 11 nucleotides agree with TRBD2. The sample comprised naive CD4+ T cells from blood. The CDR3 region is CASSPSGRPWNEQFF. Written as DNA, the CDR3 is TGTGCCAGCAGCCCTAGCGGGAGGCCCTGGAATGAGCAGTTCTTC.